The 28 T cell receptor beta chains listed next were all sequenced from one sample in a study of blood T cells in healthy people across ages. The second PCR ran about 6 to 12 cycles with a sample-barcoded 5' primer and J-beta primers. TCRdb reprocessed the 5' RACE reads via MiXCR and lists one record per CDR3 protein. The table lists under 850,000 distinct CDR3 sequences, roughly 35% of them singletons, with roughly 13% in the top ten. The sample comprised blood. The receptors were gathered from a man younger than 35 in good health.

Concerning this clonotype: A much larger clone is a single base away; this may be a read error. The chain is built from TRBV12-5 and TRBJ2-3, with D perhaps matching TRBD2 (5 bases). Germline V gene data show CDR1 as LGHNT and CDR2 as FRNRAP. The CDR3 totals 12 residues. The CDR3: CTSTYSTDTQYF. The CDR3 bases are TGTACTAGTACGTATAGCACAGATACGCAGTATTTT.

Concerning this clonotype: The junction shows a germline mismatch at one end, possibly a read error. CDR3 in DNA: TGTGCCCGCAGTGTGTGGAGGGCGAGTATATCCTACGAGCAGTACTTC. Amino acid sequence: CARSVWRASISYEQYF. The V and J genes are TRBV2 and TRBJ2-7, with D possibly being TRBD2 (6 bases). The CDR3 loop spans 16 amino acids. Germline values: CDR1 SNHLY, CDR2 FYNNEI.

About this clonotype: This may arise from a read error, as a much more abundant clone is one base away. The rearrangement links TRBV5-1 to TRBJ2-5, with D possibly TRBD2 on 5 matching bases. CDR1 is SGHRS and CDR2 is YFSETQ in the germline V gene. The CDR3 is made up of 14 amino acids. V was shortened by 2 bases and J by 2 bases, with 10 bases between the two germline ends. CDR3 sequence (DNA): TGCGCCAGCAGCTTAGAGCGGTTTCAAGAGACCCAGTACTTC. It specifies CASSLERFQETQYF.

CDR3 coding DNA: TGTGCCAGCAGCCTCTTGTTAACCGGGGAGCTGTTTTTT. Amino acid sequence: CASSLLLTGELFF. The chain recombines TRBV7-2 with TRBJ2-2; D remains ambiguous. This CDR3 is built from 13 residues. Per germline, CDR1 SGHTA and CDR2 FQGNSA. V was pared by 5 bases and J by 5 bases, with 9 bases between. The whole variable domain, filled in from reference TRBV7-2 and TRBJ2-2, reads GAGVSQSPSNKVTEKGKDVELRCDPISGHTALYWYRQSLGQGLEFLIYFQGNSAPDKSGLPSDRFSAERTGGSVSTLTIQRTQQEDSAVYLCASSLLLTGELFFGEGSRLTVL.

V gene TRBV7-9 combines with J gene TRBJ1-2; D uncertain. Germline V gene lookup returns CDR1 SEHNR and CDR2 FQNEAQ (reference sequence). The CDR3 totals 14 residues. The V gene lost 0 bases and the J gene lost 8 bases, with 13 bases spanning the gap. The CDR3 here is CASSLAGLLVGYTF. CDR3 in DNA: TGTGCCAGCAGCTTAGCAGGACTCCTGGTGGGCTACACCTTC.

This clonotype was picked up a small number of times. This chain uses TRBV29-1 with TRBJ2-1; a possible D gene is TRBD2 (6 bases). The J call is uncertain, as TRBJ2-7 better fits the DNA end. The CDR3 covers 13 residues. Per the germline V gene, CDR1 is SQVTM and CDR2 is ANQGSEA. For the CDR3, the DNA is TGCAGCGCTGGGGGGATTTCCTACAATGAGCAGTACTTC. Protein product: CSAGGISYNEQYF.

This clonotype was seen only a few times. The chain uses TRBV18 and TRBJ1-1; weak D call: TRBD1 (6 bases). The CDR3 covers 16 residues. In germline, CDR1 is KGHSH, CDR2 LQKENI. With 3 bases removed from V and 2 bases from J, the gap between germline ends came to 16 bases. The chain's CDR3 is CASSPSQRGTNTEAFF. The DNA of the CDR3 is TGTGCCAGCTCACCCTCCCAGAGGGGGACCAACACTGAAGCTTTCTTT.

There are many counts of this clonotype. J is TRBJ2-1 and V is TRBV24-1, with 7 bases that match TRBD1. In germline, CDR1 is KGHDR, CDR2 SFDVKD. Losses at the gene ends were 9 bases for V and 10 bases for J; bases not matched to a gene: 14. The CDR3 length is 14 residues. The CDR3 bases are TGTGCCACCCAACGACAGGGCGGCCGTGGGGAGCAGTTCTTC. Protein product: CATQRQGGRGEQFF.

Here the CDR3 reads CAWMSYTEAFF. In nucleotides, the CDR3 is TGTGCCTGGATGAGCTACACTGAAGCTTTCTTT. The V gene is TRBV30, the J gene TRBJ1-1; D is undetermined. Looked up from germline, CDR1 is GTSNPN and CDR2 is SVGIG (reference sequence). With 4 bases removed from V and 3 bases from J, the gap between germline ends came to 6 bases. The CDR3 consists of 11 residues.

This chain connects TRBV10-3 to TRBJ1-2; the D is unclear. The CDR3 has 14 residues. Germline lookup yields CDR1 ENHRY and CDR2 SYGVKD. The V end lost 3 bases, the J end lost 6 bases, and 14 bases lay between the germline ends. The CDR3 spells CAISEYEGRDGYTF. The CDR3 DNA reads TGTGCCATCAGTGAATATGAGGGTAGGGATGGCTACACCTTC.

The DNA for the CDR3 is TGCGCCAGCAGCCTGTCAGCGGGGGGGGTGACAGATACGCAGTATTTT. Translated: CASSLSAGGVTDTQYF. This chain uses TRBV4-3 with TRBJ2-3, with 10 positions matching TRBD2. Germline CDR1 is LGHNA and CDR2 is YSLEER. The V segment lost 4 bases and the J segment 3 bases; nucleotides outside the gene matches: 7. The CDR3 consists of 16 residues.

The V and J genes are TRBV28 and TRBJ2-5; 7 bases map to TRBD1. This CDR3 has 16 residues. V lost 3 bases to trimming and J lost 0 bases; unmatched junction nucleotides: 7. Germline V gene sequence: CDR1 MDHEN, CDR2 SYDVKM. CDR3 protein: CASSFRPGTDQETQYF. CDR3 in DNA: TGTGCCAGCAGTTTTCGTCCCGGGACAGACCAAGAGACCCAGTACTTC.

This clonotype was seen a handful of times. The rearrangement joins TRBV4-1 to TRBJ1-6, with a tentative D call TRBD1 (5 bases). Germline CDR1 reads MGHRA; CDR2 reads YSYEKL. Trimming pared 1 base from V and 7 bases from J, leaving 11 bases between. This CDR3 spans 15 amino acids. The CDR3 DNA sequence: TGCGCCAGCAGCCAAGTCGCCAGGGACAATTCACCCCTCCACTTT. This translates into CASSQVARDNSPLHF.

The chain combines TRBV12-3 or TRBV12-4 with TRBJ1-5; D is ambiguous. Trimming removed 6 bases at V and 4 bases at J, with 10 bases between. The CDR3 sequence is 13 residues long. CDR3 residues: CASSGVGNQPQHF. In DNA form, the CDR3 reads TGTGCCAGCAGCGGGGTTGGGAATCAGCCCCAGCATTTT.

This sequence joins TRBV5-4 and TRBJ1-1; D is undetermined. Trimming cost V 2 bases and J 10 bases, with 15 bases left between them. CDR3 length equals 13 residues. Germline CDR1 SGHNT, CDR2 YYREEE (reference sequence). The CDR3 is CASSLNSQIGAFF. The DNA of the CDR3 is TGTGCCAGCAGCTTAAACTCGCAGATTGGAGCTTTCTTT.

This clonotype was counted many times. This sequence joins TRBV12-3 or TRBV12-4 and TRBJ2-3; TRBD1 agrees at 10 bases. The junction had 7 bases not matched to a gene; V was cut back by 6 bases and J by 1 base. The CDR3 runs to 16 residues. The chain's CDR3 is CASRKQTGGGTDTQYF. The DNA for the CDR3 is TGTGCCAGCAGAAAACAGACAGGGGGCGGCACAGATACGCAGTATTTT.

This clonotype was observed a few times. This chain connects TRBV9 to TRBJ2-1, with TRBD1 matching over 9 bases. The CDR3 spans 17 residues. CDR1 SGDLS and CDR2 YYNGEE come from the germline V gene. The junction had 16 bases not matched to a gene; V was cut back by 3 bases and J by 9 bases. This chain's CDR3 is CASSARIGQGLSREQFF. CDR3 DNA: TGTGCCAGCAGCGCCCGTATAGGACAGGGGCTCTCTCGTGAGCAGTTCTTC.

The sample holds many counts of this clonotype. One end of the junction fails to match germline, which may point to a read error. The chain uses TRBV5-1 and TRBJ1-1; a weak D match, TRBD1 (6 bases). Germline CDR1 and CDR2: SGHRS and YFSETQ. The CDR3 covers 13 residues. The CDR3 loop is CASSLQGNTEAFF. CDR3 DNA: TGTGCCAGCAGCTTACAGGGGAACACTGAAGCTTTCTTT. The complete variable domain, with remaining parts taken from reference TRBV5-1 and TRBJ1-1, reads KAGVTQTPRYLIKTRGQQVTLSCSPISGHRSVSWYQQTPGQGLQFLFEYFSETQRNKGNFPGRFSGRQFSNSRSEMNVSTLELGDSALYLCASSLQGNTEAFFGQGTRLTVV.

The rearrangement links TRBV9 to TRBJ2-2; TRBD1 is a possible D gene (5 bases). Trimming removed 4 bases at V and 3 bases at J, with 13 bases between. Per germline, CDR1 SGDLS and CDR2 YYNGEE. This CDR3 has 15 amino acids. The CDR3 loop is CASSPGSLDTGELFF. CDR3 nucleotides: TGTGCCAGCAGCCCAGGGTCGTTGGACACCGGGGAGCTGTTTTTT.

There are many counts of this clonotype. The rearrangement uses TRBV20-1 and TRBJ2-2; D gene uncertain. The V end was cut by 5 bases, the J end by 6 bases, with 10 bases between. The CDR3 contains 12 residues. The V gene's germline CDR1 is DFQATT and CDR2 SNEGSKA (reference sequence). The CDR3 protein is CSAPNEAGELFF. DNA of the CDR3: TGCAGTGCTCCGAATGAGGCCGGGGAGCTGTTTTTT.

This clonotype was counted between two and nine times. The genes are TRBV5-1 and TRBJ1-5, with 10 positions matching TRBD1. The CDR3 loop spans 15 amino acids. Germline trimming cut 4 bases from V and 2 bases from J; bases unmatched to any gene: 3. Germline CDR1 is SGHRS and CDR2 is YFSETQ. DNA of the CDR3: TGCGCCAGCAGCACAGGGACAGGGGGCAATCAGCCCCAGCATTTT. Its protein is CASSTGTGGNQPQHF. Together with reference TRBV5-1 and TRBJ1-5, the CDR3 gives the full variable domain: KAGVTQTPRYLIKTRGQQVTLSCSPISGHRSVSWYQQTPGQGLQFLFEYFSETQRNKGNFPGRFSGRQFSNSRSEMNVSTLELGDSALYLCASSTGTGGNQPQHFGDGTRLSIL.

A few counts support this clonotype. V is TRBV12-3 or TRBV12-4 and J is TRBJ1-5; TRBD1 is a possible D gene (5 bases). V gave up 6 bases and J gave up 7 bases, with 13 bases separating them. This CDR3 has 13 residues. CDR3 sequence (DNA): TGTGCCAGCAGGTCAGGGATGGGGCAGCCCCAGCATTTT. It is translated as CASRSGMGQPQHF.

This clonotype was counted ten times or more. V is TRBV6-6 and J is TRBJ2-5, with no clear D. This CDR3 is built from 15 residues. Deletions cut 0 bases from V and 5 bases from J, with 13 bases between. The germline V gene has CDR1 MNHNY and CDR2 SVGAGI (reference sequence). The CDR3 sequence: CASSYSSLSSETQYF. CDR3 nucleotides: TGTGCCAGCAGTTACTCCTCGTTATCAAGCGAGACCCAGTACTTC.

The chain uses TRBV10-3 and TRBJ1-3, with D uncertain. The CDR3 is 13 amino acids. Per the germline V gene, CDR1 is ENHRY and CDR2 is SYGVKD. Trimming left V 7 bases short and J 1 base short, with 8 bases between. CDR3 in DNA: TGTGCCATCAACGAGAGATCTGGAAACACCATATATTTT. Residues: CAINERSGNTIYF.

This clonotype was counted ten times or more. V and J are TRBV12-3 or TRBV12-4 and TRBJ1-2, with D perhaps TRBD1 (6 bases). The CDR3 runs to 15 residues. Trimming cost V 6 bases and J 2 bases, with 16 bases left between them. This CDR3 reads CASSPPPGQNYGYTF. DNA of the CDR3: TGTGCCAGCAGCCCGCCACCAGGACAGAACTATGGCTACACCTTC.

For this clonotype: The junction differs from germline at one of its ends, possibly a read error. This chain uses TRBV6-1 with TRBJ1-2; tentatively, D is TRBD1 (5 bases). This CDR3 is 12 amino acids long. Germline V CDR1 and CDR2: MNHNS, SASEGT. The CDR3 here is CVSRVEDYGYTF. The CDR3, as DNA: TGTGTCAGCAGGGTCGAAGACTATGGCTACACCTTC.

This sequence joins TRBV7-2 and TRBJ2-3, with TRBD2 identical over 7 bases. Germline trimming cut 4 bases from V and 5 bases from J; bases unmatched to any gene: 9. CDR1 is SGHTA and CDR2 is FQGNSA in the germline V gene. This CDR3 is 15 amino acids long. In DNA, the CDR3 is TGTGCCAGCAGCTCGGGCGGGGGTGCTGTAGATACGCAGTATTTT. Protein: CASSSGGGAVDTQYF.

This clonotype was found a few times. The chain recombines TRBV7-3 with TRBJ1-6; D gene ambiguous. V was pared by 5 bases and J by 10 bases, with 15 bases between. The CDR3 is made up of 14 amino acids. CDR1 and CDR2 from the germline V gene are SGHTA and FQGTGA. CDR3 in amino acids: CASSPDSRGSPLHF. In nucleotides, the CDR3 is TGTGCCAGCAGCCCTGACTCCCGGGGATCACCCCTCCACTTT.